The 32 T cell receptor beta chains listed next were all sequenced from one sample in a study of CD8 T cells in Susac syndrome. With random hexamers, roughly 0.45 to 1 ug RNA was reverse transcribed. Each CDR3 protein gets one entry after TCRdb re-called the immunoSEQ multiplex PCR reads with MiXCR. The sample lists 100,000 to 150,000 distinct CDR3 sequences; 90% to 95% were seen once. Sequenced material: CD4+ T cells from PBMCs. The receptor source for this set is a human donor in good health.

This chain links TRBV20-1 with TRBJ2-6; D is perhaps TRBD1 (5 bases). V was pared by 0 bases and J by 2 bases, with 5 bases between. Germline V gene data show CDR1 as DFQATT and CDR2 as SNEGSKA (reference sequence). CDR3 length: 14 amino acids. The CDR3 spells CSARDRAGANVLTF. In nucleotides, the CDR3 is TGCAGTGCTAGAGACAGGGCTGGGGCCAACGTCCTGACTTTC.

The chain uses TRBV29-1 and TRBJ1-2; a weak D match, TRBD1 (5 bases). The V gene's germline CDR1 is SQVTM and CDR2 ANQGSEA. V shed 7 bases and J shed 4 bases, with 16 bases lying between them. The CDR3 is made up of 13 amino acids. CDR3 loop: CSAAYTGAYGYTF. Written as DNA, the CDR3 is TGCAGCGCCGCCTATACTGGGGCCTATGGCTACACCTTC. The full variable domain, its missing parts supplied by reference TRBV29-1 and TRBJ1-2, is SAVISQKPSRDICQRGTSLTIQCQVDSQVTMMFWYRQQPGQSLTLIATANQGSEATYESGFVIDKFPISRPNLTFSTLTVSNMSPEDSSIYLCSAAYTGAYGYTFGSGTRLTVV.

This chain connects TRBV5-1 to TRBJ2-4; TRBD1 or TRBD2 may be the D gene (6 bases each). Germline V gene sequence: CDR1 SGHRS, CDR2 YFSETQ. This CDR3 is 15 amino acids long. With 4 bases removed from V and 8 bases from J, the gap between germline ends came to 19 bases. In nucleotides, the CDR3 is TGCGCCAGCAGCAGGGGGGAACCCAATTTGGACATTCAGTACTTC. Translated: CASSRGEPNLDIQYF.

The genes are TRBV24-1 and TRBJ2-1, with a possible D match to TRBD1 (5 bases). V lost 5 bases and J lost 5, with 15 bases in between. There are 15 residues in the CDR3. Looked up from germline, CDR1 is KGHDR and CDR2 is SFDVKD. As DNA, the CDR3 is TGTGCCACCAGTGGCCCTAGGGGCAGGGACAATGAGCAGTTCTTC. Translation: CATSGPRGRDNEQFF.

This chain connects TRBV29-1 to TRBJ2-3, with D tentatively TRBD1 or TRBD2 (5 bases each). The CDR3 has 16 amino acids. The germline CDR1 and CDR2 sequences are SQVTM and ANQGSEA. V was cut by 6 bases and J by 0 bases, with 19 bases left in between. This CDR3 reads CSVPAVGAKSTDTQYF. The DNA for the CDR3 is TGCAGCGTCCCCGCGGTCGGGGCGAAGAGCACAGATACGCAGTATTTT.

The J gene is TRBJ2-2, the V gene TRBV28; no firm D call. Germline V gene sequence: CDR1 MDHEN, CDR2 SYDVKM. The V end was cut by 6 bases, the J end by 6 bases, with 11 bases between. The CDR3 spans 13 residues. CDR3 nucleotide sequence: TGTGCCAGCAGCCTCGTTAGTCCCGGGGAGCTGTTTTTT. As protein: CASSLVSPGELFF.

This clonotype was counted a single time. J is TRBJ2-7 and V is TRBV28, with TRBD2 matching 8 bases. Germline V lookup: CDR1 MDHEN, CDR2 SYDVKM. CDR3 length: 14 residues. The trim removed 3 bases at V and 6 bases at J, leaving 7 bases unmatched. As DNA, the CDR3 is TGTGCCAGCAGTTTTACCGGGACTAGTACCGAGCAGTACTTC. Translated, it gives CASSFTGTSTEQYF. The variable domain in full, with the rest retrieved from reference TRBV28 and TRBJ2-7, is DVKVTQSSRYLVKRTGEKVFLECVQDMDHENMFWYRQDPGLGLRLIYFSYDVKMKEKGDIPEGYSVSREKKERFSLILESASTNQTSMYLCASSFTGTSTEQYFGPGTRLTVT.

The chain is built from TRBV3-1 and TRBJ2-3, with a possible D match to TRBD1 (5 bases). The CDR3 is made up of 12 amino acids. The V gene's germline CDR1 is LGHDT and CDR2 YNNKEL (reference sequence). The V end lost 4 bases, the J end lost 5 bases, and 7 bases lay between the germline ends. CDR3 nucleotide sequence: TGTGCCAGCAGCCCTCAGGGAGATACGCAGTATTTT. It codes for CASSPQGDTQYF.

The chain has TRBV15 and TRBJ1-1; D gene unclear. Germline values: CDR1 LNHNV, CDR2 YYDKDF (reference sequence). The V end lost 0 bases, the J end lost 0 bases, and 8 bases lay between the germline ends. The CDR3 totals 15 residues. The CDR3 sequence is CATSREASMNTEAFF. CDR3 in DNA: TGTGCCACCAGCAGAGAGGCGTCCATGAACACTGAAGCTTTCTTT.

V gene TRBV12-3 or TRBV12-4 combines with J gene TRBJ1-2; 10 bases line up with TRBD1. V trimming: 7 bases; J trimming: 6 bases; junction bases outside the gene matches: 8. The CDR3 length is 14 residues. The DNA of the CDR3 is TGTGCCAGCAACTCGGGACAGGGGTCCCATGGCTACACCTTC. Translating it yields CASNSGQGSHGYTF.

The V call is TRBV29-1, the J call TRBJ1-2; possibly TRBD1 for D (6 bases). Germline V gene lookup returns CDR1 SQVTM and CDR2 ANQGSEA. Trimming shortened V by 6 bases and J by 7 bases, and 12 bases separated the two germline ends. The CDR3 has 11 amino acids. CDR3 coding DNA: TGCAGCGTCTACGGGACACCTGGCTACACCTTC. Encoded protein: CSVYGTPGYTF.

This sequence joins TRBV6-5 and TRBJ1-2; D is perhaps TRBD1 (6 bases). The CDR3 is 13 residues long. Germline CDR1 is MNHEY and CDR2 is SVGAGI. Trimming took off 5 bases at V and 8 bases at J, with 15 bases between the two ends. CDR3 DNA sequence: TGTGCCAGCAGTCCTCCAGGCCAGGGGGGCTACACCTTC. Protein sequence: CASSPPGQGGYTF.

This chain connects TRBV12-3 or TRBV12-4 to TRBJ2-2, with D possibly matching TRBD2 (6 bases). This CDR3 is 17 amino acids long. Trimming stripped 2 bases from V and 3 bases from J, with 16 bases between. CDR3 nucleotides: TGTGCCAGCAGTTTACGGGGGACCGGGACTCACACCGGGGAGCTGTTTTTT. Translating gives CASSLRGTGTHTGELFF.

The J gene is TRBJ1-5, the V gene TRBV12-3 or TRBV12-4; D unresolved. V was pared by 5 bases and J by 3 bases, with 14 bases between. The CDR3 length is 15 residues. CDR3 sequence: CASSLDGLANQPQHF. In nucleotides, the CDR3 is TGTGCCAGCAGTCTGGACGGACTCGCCAATCAGCCCCAGCATTTT.

The chain uses TRBV29-1 and TRBJ1-2; 9 nucleotides match TRBD1. There are 13 residues in the CDR3. Germline trimming cut 5 bases from V and 7 bases from J; bases unmatched to any gene: 8. Germline loops: CDR1 SQVTM, CDR2 ANQGSEA. The CDR3 sequence is CSVNRQGEFGYTF. The CDR3 region has the DNA TGCAGCGTTAACAGACAGGGGGAATTTGGCTACACCTTC.

This chain connects TRBV20-1 to TRBJ2-6; TRBD1 matches 8 bases. V shed 4 bases and J 3 bases; nucleotides not matched to a gene: 2. Germline loops: CDR1 DFQATT, CDR2 SNEGSKA (reference sequence). There are 14 residues in the CDR3. CDR3 residues: CSATGGVGANVLTF. Written as DNA, the CDR3 is TGCAGTGCTACAGGGGGCGTTGGGGCCAACGTCCTGACTTTC.

This clonotype was seen once. The chain has TRBV27 and TRBJ2-7; TRBD1 agrees at 9 bases. Per germline, CDR1 MNHEY and CDR2 SMNVEV (reference sequence). Unmatched junction bases numbered 5, after V lost 6 bases and J lost 5 bases. The CDR3 sequence is 13 residues long. Written as DNA, the CDR3 is TGTGCCAGCAGGCGACAGGGGGTGCACGAGCAGTACTTC. It yields the protein CASRRQGVHEQYF.

The rearrangement uses TRBV29-1 and TRBJ2-3, with a weak D call TRBD1 (5 bases). Germline loops: CDR1 SQVTM, CDR2 ANQGSEA. The CDR3 is 14 amino acids. The V end lost 4 bases, the J end lost 5 bases, and 16 bases lay between the germline ends. In DNA form, the CDR3 reads TGCAGCGTTGTGGGCAGGGTGAAGGGAGATACGCAGTATTTT. Translation gives CSVVGRVKGDTQYF.

This sequence joins TRBV20-1 and TRBJ1-4; 8 bases align to TRBD1. Germline loops: CDR1 DFQATT, CDR2 SNEGSKA (reference sequence). This CDR3 region has 12 residues. J gave up 8 bases and V 8 bases, and 7 bases lay outside the gene matches. The CDR3 is CSIYRGDEKLFF. The CDR3 DNA is TGCAGTATATACAGGGGGGACGAAAAACTGTTTTTT.

V is TRBV7-7 and J is TRBJ2-2, with D maybe TRBD2 (5 bases). This CDR3 has 14 amino acids. The V gene lost 7 bases and the J gene lost 5 bases, with 14 bases spanning the gap. Germline loops: CDR1 SSHAT, CDR2 FNYEAQ (reference sequence). This chain's CDR3 is CASKEGVETGELFF. DNA for the CDR3: TGTGCCAGCAAAGAGGGAGTTGAAACCGGGGAGCTGTTTTTT.

In DNA, the CDR3 is TGTGCCAGCTCACCATCCTCCGGGTTGAAGCGGGCCGGGGAGCTGTTTTTT. It translates to CASSPSSGLKRAGELFF. The rearrangement joins TRBV18 to TRBJ2-2, with D tentatively TRBD2 (6 bases). The CDR3 length is 17 residues. Trimming took off 2 bases at V and 6 bases at J, with 19 bases between the two ends. The germline gives CDR1 KGHSH, CDR2 LQKENI.

CDR3 loop: CASSIEESGNTIYF. The CDR3 nucleotides read TGTGCCAGTAGTATAGAAGAATCTGGAAACACCATATATTTT. V and J are TRBV19 and TRBJ1-3; no reliable D call. The CDR3 contains 14 residues. V was cut by 0 bases and J by 1 base, with 4 bases left in between. The germline V gene encodes CDR1 LNHDA and CDR2 SQIVND (reference sequence).

V is TRBV18 and J is TRBJ2-7, with 10 bases identical to TRBD2. CDR1 is KGHSH, CDR2 LQKENI, per germline. The length of the CDR3 is 15 residues. V shed 4 bases, J shed 5 bases, and the junction held 8 bases outside the gene matches. The CDR3, as DNA: TGTGCCAGCTCACTACTAGCGGGGAACCCGGACGAGCAGTACTTC. This codes for CASSLLAGNPDEQYF. Variable domain in full (rest from reference TRBV18 and TRBJ2-7): NAGVMQNPRHLVRRRGQEARLRCSPMKGHSHVYWYRQLPEEGLKFMVYLQKENIIDESGMPKERFSAEFPKEGPSILRIQQVVRGDSAAYFCASSLLAGNPDEQYFGPGTRLTVT.

As DNA, the CDR3 is TGTGCCAGCAGCACCGGGACTAGCGGCTCCTACAATGAGCAGTTCTTC. The encoded protein is CASSTGTSGSYNEQFF. V and J are TRBV7-9 and TRBJ2-1, with TRBD2 matching 11 bases. Germline assignment: CDR1 SEHNR and CDR2 FQNEAQ (reference sequence). Trimming removed 5 bases from V and 0 bases from J; junction bases left unmatched: 3. The CDR3 is 16 residues long.

In this sample, this clonotype turned up a few times. The genes are TRBV3-1 and TRBJ2-7; TRBD1 matches at 9 bases. Germline trimming cut 4 bases from V and 4 bases from J; bases unmatched to any gene: 5. The CDR3 is made up of 14 amino acids. Germline assignment: CDR1 LGHDT and CDR2 YNNKEL (reference sequence). CDR3 sequence (DNA): TGTGCCAGCAGCCCGGGGACAGGGACGTACGAGCAGTACTTC. This encodes CASSPGTGTYEQYF.

V gene TRBV6-6 combines with J gene TRBJ1-1; D uncertain. Trimming took off 6 bases at V and 3 bases at J, with 8 bases between the two ends. This CDR3 spans 12 amino acids. CDR1 and CDR2 from the germline V gene are MNHNY and SVGAGI (reference sequence). CDR3 coding DNA: TGTGCCAGCAGAGGCCGTGACACTGAAGCTTTCTTT. This translates into CASRGRDTEAFF.

The J gene is TRBJ2-3, the V gene TRBV11-1; 11 nucleotides line up with TRBD1. V trimming: 3 bases; J trimming: 5 bases; junction bases outside the gene matches: 4. Germline CDR1 is SGHAT and CDR2 is FQDESV (reference sequence). The CDR3 length is 15 residues. The CDR3: CASSLDRGQKDTQYF. In DNA, the CDR3 is TGTGCCAGCAGCTTGGACAGGGGGCAAAAAGATACGCAGTATTTT. The whole variable domain, remainder taken from reference TRBV11-1 and TRBJ2-3, is EAEVAQSPRYKITEKSQAVAFWCDPISGHATLYWYRQILGQGPELLVQFQDESVVDDSQLPKDRFSAERLKGVDSTLKIQPAELGDSAMYLCASSLDRGQKDTQYFGPGTRLTVL.

The chain recombines TRBV28 with TRBJ2-7, with 9 bases aligning to TRBD1. Trimming at V came to 1 base and at J to 3 bases, leaving 4 bases not matched to a gene. The CDR3 sequence is 15 residues long. Germline V gene data show CDR1 as MDHEN and CDR2 as SYDVKM. The DNA of the CDR3 is TGTGCCAGCAGTTTATTTGGGACAGGGAGCTACGAGCAGTACTTC. It encodes CASSLFGTGSYEQYF.

The chain combines TRBV12-3 or TRBV12-4 with TRBJ1-2, with D unclear. V lost 7 bases and J 1 base, leaving 13 bases between the germline ends. CDR3 length: 14 amino acids. CDR3 amino acids: CASNSREGNYGYTF. The CDR3 DNA follows: TGTGCCAGCAACTCCCGGGAGGGTAACTATGGCTACACCTTC.

This chain links TRBV2 with TRBJ2-2; perhaps TRBD1 as D (6 bases). This CDR3 has 14 residues. Germline CDR1 and CDR2: SNHLY and FYNNEI. Trimming shortened V by 6 bases and J by 6 bases, and 14 bases separated the two germline ends. This CDR3 reads CASSGTPSPGELFF. CDR3 coding DNA: TGTGCCAGCAGCGGGACACCCTCACCCGGGGAGCTGTTTTTT.

The chain joins TRBV23-1 to TRBJ2-5; TRBD1 might be the D (5 bases). TRBV23-1 is recorded as an ORF, its role being uncertain. This CDR3 region has 13 residues. Trimming removed 10 bases from V and 0 bases from J, with 12 bases in between. DNA for the CDR3: TGCGCCACCTCAGGGTCGTACCAAGAGACCCAGTACTTC. It translates to CATSGSYQETQYF.

This rearrangement joins TRBV14 to TRBJ2-7; unclear D gene. The V and J ends lost 2 bases and 5 bases respectively, with 4 bases between them. The CDR3 is made up of 11 amino acids. Germline CDR1 is SGHDN and CDR2 is FVKESK. The CDR3 nucleotides are TGTGCCAGCAGCCAATTCCACGAGCAGTACTTC. This codes for CASSQFHEQYF.